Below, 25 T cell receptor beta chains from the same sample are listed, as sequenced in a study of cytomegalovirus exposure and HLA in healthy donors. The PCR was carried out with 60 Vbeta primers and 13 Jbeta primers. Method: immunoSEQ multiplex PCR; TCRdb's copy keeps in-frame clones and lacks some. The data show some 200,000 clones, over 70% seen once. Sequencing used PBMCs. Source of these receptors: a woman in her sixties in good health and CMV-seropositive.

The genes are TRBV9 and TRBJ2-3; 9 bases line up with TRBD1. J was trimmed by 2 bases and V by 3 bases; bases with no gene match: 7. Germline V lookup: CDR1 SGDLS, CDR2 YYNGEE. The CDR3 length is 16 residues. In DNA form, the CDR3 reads TGTGCCAGCAGCGCCCGGACAGGGGAGGTCACAGATACGCAGTATTTT. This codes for CASSARTGEVTDTQYF.

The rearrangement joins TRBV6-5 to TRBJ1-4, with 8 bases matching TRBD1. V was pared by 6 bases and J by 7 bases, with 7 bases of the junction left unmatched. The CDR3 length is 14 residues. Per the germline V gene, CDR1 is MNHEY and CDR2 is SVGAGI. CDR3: CASSRTGRGEKLFF. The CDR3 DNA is TGTGCCAGCAGCAGGACAGGGCGCGGTGAAAAACTGTTTTTT.

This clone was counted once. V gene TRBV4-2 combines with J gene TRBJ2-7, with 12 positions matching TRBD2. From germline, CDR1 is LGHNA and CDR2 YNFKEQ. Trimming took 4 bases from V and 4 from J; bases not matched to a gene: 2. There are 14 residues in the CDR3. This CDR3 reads CASSRGLAGYEQYF. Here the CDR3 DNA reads TGTGCCAGCAGCCGGGGACTAGCGGGTTACGAGCAGTACTTC.

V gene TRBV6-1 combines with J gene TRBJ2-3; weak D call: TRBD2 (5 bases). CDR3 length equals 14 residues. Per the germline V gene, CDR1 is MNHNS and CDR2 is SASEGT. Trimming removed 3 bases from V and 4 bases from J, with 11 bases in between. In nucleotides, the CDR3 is TGTGCCAGCAGTGATAGTGTGCGGGCAGATACGCAGTATTTT. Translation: CASSDSVRADTQYF.

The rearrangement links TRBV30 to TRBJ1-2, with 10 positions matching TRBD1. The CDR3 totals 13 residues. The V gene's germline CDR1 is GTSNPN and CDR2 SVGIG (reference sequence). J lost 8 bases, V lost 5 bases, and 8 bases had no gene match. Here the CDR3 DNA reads TGTGCCTGGTCGACAGGGGGCCTTGAGGGCTACACCTTC. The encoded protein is CAWSTGGLEGYTF.

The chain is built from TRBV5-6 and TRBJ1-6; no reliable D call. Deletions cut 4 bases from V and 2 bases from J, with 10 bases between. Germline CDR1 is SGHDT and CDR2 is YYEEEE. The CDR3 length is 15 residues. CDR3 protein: CASSRRGTYNSPLHF. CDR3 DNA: TGTGCCAGCAGCAGGCGCGGGACCTATAATTCACCCCTCCACTTT.

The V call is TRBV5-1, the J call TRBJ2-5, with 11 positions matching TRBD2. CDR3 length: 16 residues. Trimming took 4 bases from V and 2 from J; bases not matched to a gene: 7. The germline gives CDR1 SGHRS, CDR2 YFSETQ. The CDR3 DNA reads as TGCGCCAGCAGCCCGGGACTAGCGGCCTTACAAGAGACCCAGTACTTC. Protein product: CASSPGLAALQETQYF.

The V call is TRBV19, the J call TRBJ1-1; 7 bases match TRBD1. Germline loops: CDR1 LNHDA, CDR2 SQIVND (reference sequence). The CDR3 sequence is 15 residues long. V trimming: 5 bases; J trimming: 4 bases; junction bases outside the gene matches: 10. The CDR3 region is CASSADSSGGTEAFF. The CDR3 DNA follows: TGTGCCAGTAGTGCGGACTCCTCAGGGGGCACTGAAGCTTTCTTT.

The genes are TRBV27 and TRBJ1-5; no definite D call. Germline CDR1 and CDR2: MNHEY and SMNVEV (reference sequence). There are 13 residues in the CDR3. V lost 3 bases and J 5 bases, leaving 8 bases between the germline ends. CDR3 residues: CASSFKGDQPQHF. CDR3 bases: TGTGCCAGCAGTTTTAAGGGAGATCAGCCCCAGCATTTT.

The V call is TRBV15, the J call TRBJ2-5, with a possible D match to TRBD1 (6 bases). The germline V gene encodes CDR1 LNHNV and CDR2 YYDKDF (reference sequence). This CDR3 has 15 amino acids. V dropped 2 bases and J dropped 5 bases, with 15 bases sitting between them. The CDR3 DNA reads TGTGCCACCAGCAGATCCAGGGGCCCGGGGGAGACCCAGTACTTC. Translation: CATSRSRGPGETQYF.

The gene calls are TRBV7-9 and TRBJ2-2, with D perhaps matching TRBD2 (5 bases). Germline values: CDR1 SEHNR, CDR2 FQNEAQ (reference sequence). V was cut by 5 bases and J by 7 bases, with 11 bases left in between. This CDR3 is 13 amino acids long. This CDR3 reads CASSPGIGGELFF. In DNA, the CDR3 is TGTGCCAGCAGCCCGGGGATCGGCGGGGAGCTGTTTTTT.

CDR3 nucleotide sequence: TGCGCCAGCAGTCAGGGACAGGGCCAAGAGCCCCAGCATTTT. This gives the protein CASSQGQGQEPQHF. The chain is built from TRBV4-3 and TRBJ1-5; the match to TRBD1 covers 9 bases. Trimming cost V 6 bases and J 8 bases; bases outside gene matches: 8. The CDR3 has 14 amino acids. Looked up from germline, CDR1 is LGHNA and CDR2 is YSLEER.

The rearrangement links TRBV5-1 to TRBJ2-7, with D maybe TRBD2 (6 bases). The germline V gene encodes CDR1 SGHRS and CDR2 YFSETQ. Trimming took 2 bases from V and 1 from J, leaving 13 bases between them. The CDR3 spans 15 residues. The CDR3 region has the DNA TGCGCCAGCAGCTTAAGTCTTAGCGGATCCTACGAGCAGTACTTC. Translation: CASSLSLSGSYEQYF. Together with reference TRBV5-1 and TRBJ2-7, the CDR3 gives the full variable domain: KAGVTQTPRYLIKTRGQQVTLSCSPISGHRSVSWYQQTPGQGLQFLFEYFSETQRNKGNFPGRFSGRQFSNSRSEMNVSTLELGDSALYLCASSLSLSGSYEQYFGPGTRLTVT.

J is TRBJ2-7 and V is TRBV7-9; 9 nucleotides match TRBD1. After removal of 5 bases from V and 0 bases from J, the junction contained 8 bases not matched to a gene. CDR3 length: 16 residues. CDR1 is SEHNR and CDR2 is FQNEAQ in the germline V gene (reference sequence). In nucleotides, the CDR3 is TGTGCCAGCAGCCTACCGGGACAGGGAAACTCCTACGAGCAGTACTTC. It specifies CASSLPGQGNSYEQYF. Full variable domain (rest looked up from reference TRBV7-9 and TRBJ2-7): DTGVSQNPRHKITKRGQNVTFRCDPISEHNRLYWYRQTLGQGPEFLTYFQNEAQLEKSRLLSDRFSAERPKGSFSTLEIQRTEQGDSAMYLCASSLPGQGNSYEQYFGPGTRLTVT.

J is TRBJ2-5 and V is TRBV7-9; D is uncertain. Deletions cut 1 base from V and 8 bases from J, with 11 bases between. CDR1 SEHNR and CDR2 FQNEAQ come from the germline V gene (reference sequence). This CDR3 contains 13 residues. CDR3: CASSLGGPGTQYF. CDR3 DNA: TGTGCCAGCAGCTTAGGCGGCCCTGGAACCCAGTACTTC.

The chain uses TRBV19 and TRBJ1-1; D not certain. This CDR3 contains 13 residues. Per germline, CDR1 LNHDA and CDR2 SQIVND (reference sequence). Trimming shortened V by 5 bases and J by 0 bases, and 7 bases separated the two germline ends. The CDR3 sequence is CASSRTMNTEAFF. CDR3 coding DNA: TGTGCCAGTAGTCGTACTATGAACACTGAAGCTTTCTTT.

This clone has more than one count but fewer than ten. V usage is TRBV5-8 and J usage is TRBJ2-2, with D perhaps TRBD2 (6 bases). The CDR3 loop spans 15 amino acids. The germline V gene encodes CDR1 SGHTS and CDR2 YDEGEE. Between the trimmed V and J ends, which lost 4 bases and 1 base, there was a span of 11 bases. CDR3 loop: CASSPGTQNTGELFF. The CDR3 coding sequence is TGTGCCAGCAGCCCCGGGACTCAGAACACCGGGGAGCTGTTTTTT.

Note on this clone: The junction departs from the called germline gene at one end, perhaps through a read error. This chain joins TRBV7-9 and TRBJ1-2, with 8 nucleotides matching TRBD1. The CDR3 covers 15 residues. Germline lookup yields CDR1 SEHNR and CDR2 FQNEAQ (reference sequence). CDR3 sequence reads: CSSSLNEDRAYGYTF. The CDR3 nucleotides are TGTTCCAGCAGCTTAAATGAGGACAGGGCTTATGGCTACACCTTC. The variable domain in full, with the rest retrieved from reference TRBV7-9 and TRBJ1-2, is DTGVSQNPRHKITKRGQNVTFRCDPISEHNRLYWYRQTLGQGPEFLTYFQNEAQLEKSRLLSDRFSAERPKGSFSTLEIQRTEQGDSAMYLCSSSLNEDRAYGYTFGSGTRLTVV.

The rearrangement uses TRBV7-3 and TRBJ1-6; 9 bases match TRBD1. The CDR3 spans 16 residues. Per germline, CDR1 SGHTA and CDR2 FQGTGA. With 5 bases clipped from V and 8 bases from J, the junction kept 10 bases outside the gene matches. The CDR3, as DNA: TGTGCCAGCAGCCAAACGGGACAGGGCCTATATTCACCCCTCCACTTT. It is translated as CASSQTGQGLYSPLHF. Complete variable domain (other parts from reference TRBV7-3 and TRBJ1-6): GAGVSQTPSNKVTEKGKYVELRCDPISGHTALYWYRQSLGQGPEFLIYFQGTGAADDSGLPNDRFFAVRPEGSVSTLKIQRTERGDSAVYLCASSQTGQGLYSPLHFGNGTRLTVT.

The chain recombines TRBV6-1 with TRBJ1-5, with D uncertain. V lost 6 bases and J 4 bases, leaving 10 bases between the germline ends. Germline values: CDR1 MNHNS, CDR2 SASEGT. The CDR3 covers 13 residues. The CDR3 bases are TGTGCCAGCAGCGACACCTTTAATCAGCCCCAGCATTTT. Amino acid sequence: CASSDTFNQPQHF.

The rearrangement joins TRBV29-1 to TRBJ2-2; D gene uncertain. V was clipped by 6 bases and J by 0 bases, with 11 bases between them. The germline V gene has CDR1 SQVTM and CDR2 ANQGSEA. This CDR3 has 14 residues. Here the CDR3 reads CSVPVAANTGELFF. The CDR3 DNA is TGCAGCGTCCCCGTTGCGGCGAACACCGGGGAGCTGTTTTTT.

The CDR3 is CASREQGTTGELFF. In DNA, the CDR3 is TGCGCCAGCAGGGAGCAGGGAACGACCGGGGAGCTGTTTTTT. The V gene is TRBV10-1, the J gene TRBJ2-2; a possible D gene is TRBD1 (5 bases). Between the trimmed V and J ends, which lost 6 bases and 5 bases, there was a span of 13 bases. CDR3 length: 14 residues. Germline-derived CDR1 and CDR2 are WNHNN and SYGVQD (reference sequence).

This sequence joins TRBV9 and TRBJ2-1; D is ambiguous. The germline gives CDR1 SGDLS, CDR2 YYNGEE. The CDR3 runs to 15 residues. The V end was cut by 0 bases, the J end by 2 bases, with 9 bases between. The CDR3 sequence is CASSVGSLAYNEQFF. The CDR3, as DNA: TGTGCCAGCAGCGTAGGTAGCTTAGCCTACAATGAGCAGTTCTTC.

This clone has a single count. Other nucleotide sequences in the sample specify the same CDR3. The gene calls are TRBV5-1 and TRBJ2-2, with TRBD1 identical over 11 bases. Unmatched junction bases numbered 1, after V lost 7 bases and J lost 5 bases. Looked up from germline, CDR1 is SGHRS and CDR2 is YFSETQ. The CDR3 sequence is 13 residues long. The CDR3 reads CASGTGGTGELFF. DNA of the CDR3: TGCGCCAGCGGGACAGGGGGTACCGGGGAGCTGTTTTTT.

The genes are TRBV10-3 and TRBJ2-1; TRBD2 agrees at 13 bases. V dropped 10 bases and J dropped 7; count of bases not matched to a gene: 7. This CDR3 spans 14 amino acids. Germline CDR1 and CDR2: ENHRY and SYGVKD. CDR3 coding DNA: TGTGCCACGGGGACTAGCGGGGTAGTTAATGAGCAGTTCTTC. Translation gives CATGTSGVVNEQFF.